This T cell receptor beta chain originates from a study of cytomegalovirus exposure and HLA in healthy donors. Germline V lookup: CDR1 MGHRA, CDR2 YSYEKL. V was pared by 3 bases and J by 0 bases, with 1 base of the junction left unmatched. The CDR3 totals 16 residues. All donors participated as healthy donors of bone marrow. As concerns this clone: Its antigen is currently unknown.

Study conclusions and caveats: Several of the most significant clusters appeared, in a later analysis, to be linked to common viral pathogens.

60 Vbeta and 13 Jbeta primers were used in PCR. Repertoires were generated with immunoSEQ multiplex PCR, while TCRdb's copy carries only in-frame clones and drops some. The sample records about 130,000 clones, about 74% being singletons. The receptor was isolated from a woman aged 50 to 65 in good health and CMV-seropositive. The material sequenced was PBMCs. The rearrangement uses TRBV4-1 and TRBJ1-6; TRBD1 matches at 8 bases. The CDR3 reads CASSQDRASYNSPLHF. For the CDR3, the DNA is TGCGCCAGCAGCCAGGACAGGGCCTCCTATAATTCACCCCTCCACTTT.